Presented here are 8 T cell receptor beta chains from one specimen sequenced in a study of blood T cell repertoires in COVID-19 (dated by TCRdb to the early 2020s). To prepare the library, the immunoSEQ multiplex PCR assay was applied. In its TCRdb copy, this immuneACCESS table keeps in-frame sequences only and misses some clones. Where compared with another copy, unresolved V genes explain less than half of these, and the others have no known cause. A total of 85,000 to 90,000 clones appear in this sample, 89% of them only once. Approximately 5.2% of the sample comes from the top ten. Sequencing input: peripheral blood. The receptors derive from a woman older than 75 with active COVID-19.

This clone appeared once. This chain uses TRBV5-4 with TRBJ2-6, with D perhaps TRBD1 (6 bases). This CDR3 region has 16 residues. The V gene's germline CDR1 is SGHNT and CDR2 YYREEE (reference sequence). Trimming took off 4 bases at V and 0 bases at J, with 11 bases between the two ends. The CDR3 DNA is TGTGCCAGCAGCCGTGGACAGTCCTCTGGGGCCAACGTCCTGACTTTC. Protein sequence: CASSRGQSSGANVLTF.

This chain joins TRBV2 and TRBJ1-2; D remains unclear. V was cut by 7 bases and J by 2 bases, with 11 bases left in between. The CDR3 runs 13 residues. Germline CDR1 and CDR2: SNHLY and FYNNEI. The CDR3 sequence is CASIPQPNYGYTF. The DNA for the CDR3 is TGTGCCAGCATCCCACAGCCCAACTATGGCTACACCTTC. Variable domain in full (rest from reference TRBV2 and TRBJ1-2): EPEVTQTPSHQVTQMGQEVILRCVPISNHLYFYWYRQILGQKVEFLVSFYNNEISEKSEIFDDQFSVERPDGSNFTLKIRSTKLEDSAMYFCASIPQPNYGYTFGSGTRLTVV.

The J gene is TRBJ2-1, the V gene TRBV2, with a tentative D call TRBD2 (7 bases). The V end lost 5 bases, the J end lost 8 bases, and 19 bases lay between the germline ends. Germline CDR1 reads SNHLY; CDR2 reads FYNNEI. The CDR3 has 15 residues. Here the CDR3 DNA reads TGTGCCAGCAGTTTTGGGGGGGCTGGGGAGGATGAGCAGTTCTTC. This codes for CASSFGGAGEDEQFF.

J is TRBJ2-3 and V is TRBV3-1 (or the pseudogene TRBV3-2); 7 nucleotides agree with TRBD1. The germline V gene encodes CDR1 LGHDT and CDR2 YNNKEL (reference sequence). Trimming cost V 8 bases and J 2 bases; bases outside gene matches: 7. This CDR3 region has 14 residues. The CDR3: CASRQGDPTDTQYF. For the CDR3, the DNA is TGTGCCAGCCGACAGGGAGACCCCACAGATACGCAGTATTTT.

The V gene is TRBV16, the J gene TRBJ2-4; D not certain. CDR1 is KGHSY and CDR2 is FQNENV in the germline V gene. Trimming stripped 4 bases from V and 0 bases from J, with 10 bases between. This CDR3 spans 15 amino acids. CDR3 sequence (DNA): TGTGCCAGCAGCCCCCTTCAGGTAGCCAAAAACATTCAGTACTTC. Translation: CASSPLQVAKNIQYF.

CDR3 residues: CASSLGLAPPTDTQYF. The CDR3 region has the DNA TGTGCCAGCAGCCTAGGACTAGCGCCTCCGACAGATACGCAGTATTTT. This rearrangement joins TRBV7-2 to TRBJ2-3; 9 positions match TRBD2. The V and J ends lost 5 bases and 3 bases, in that order; junction bases with no gene match: 9. The V gene's germline CDR1 is SGHTA and CDR2 FQGNSA. The CDR3 has 16 residues.

V is TRBV7-6 and J is TRBJ2-2, with a possible D match to TRBD1 (5 bases). Looked up from germline, CDR1 is SGHVS and CDR2 is FNYEAQ. This CDR3 region has 16 residues. The germline V and J ends were trimmed by 5 bases and 6 bases, with 19 bases remaining between them. CDR3 sequence reads: CASSPSALQGAGELFF. DNA for the CDR3: TGTGCCAGCAGCCCGAGTGCGCTCCAAGGGGCCGGGGAGCTGTTTTTT.

This chain connects TRBV12-3 or TRBV12-4 to TRBJ2-7, with D tentatively TRBD1 (5 bases). V gave up 2 bases and J gave up 6 bases, with 11 bases separating them. The CDR3 has 13 residues. For the CDR3, the DNA is TGTGCCAGCAGTTTATCAGGGTTCGGCGAGCAGTACTTC. Its protein product is CASSLSGFGEQYF.